This T cell receptor beta chain was recovered during a study of T cell responses to AZD1222 COVID-19 vaccine. Libraries were prepared by immunoSEQ multiplex PCR; TCRdb keeps only in-frame clonotypes and omits some of them. The table shows about 110,000 clones, with approximately 85% occurring only once. This clone was found once. This CDR3 has 15 amino acids. From germline, CDR1 is LGHDT and CDR2 YNNKEL (reference sequence). J was trimmed by 11 bases and V by 2 bases; bases with no gene match: 10. The sequences come from peripheral blood, collected on day 0 of MenACWY control vaccination. V gene TRBV3-1 (or the pseudogene TRBV3-2) combines with J gene TRBJ1-4; 8 nucleotides agree with TRBD1. The receptor was isolated from an adult in good health. The CDR3 nucleotides are TGTGCCAGCAGCCAACTTAGGACAGGGCCCGAGAAACTGTTTTTT. This codes for CASSQLRTGPEKLFF.